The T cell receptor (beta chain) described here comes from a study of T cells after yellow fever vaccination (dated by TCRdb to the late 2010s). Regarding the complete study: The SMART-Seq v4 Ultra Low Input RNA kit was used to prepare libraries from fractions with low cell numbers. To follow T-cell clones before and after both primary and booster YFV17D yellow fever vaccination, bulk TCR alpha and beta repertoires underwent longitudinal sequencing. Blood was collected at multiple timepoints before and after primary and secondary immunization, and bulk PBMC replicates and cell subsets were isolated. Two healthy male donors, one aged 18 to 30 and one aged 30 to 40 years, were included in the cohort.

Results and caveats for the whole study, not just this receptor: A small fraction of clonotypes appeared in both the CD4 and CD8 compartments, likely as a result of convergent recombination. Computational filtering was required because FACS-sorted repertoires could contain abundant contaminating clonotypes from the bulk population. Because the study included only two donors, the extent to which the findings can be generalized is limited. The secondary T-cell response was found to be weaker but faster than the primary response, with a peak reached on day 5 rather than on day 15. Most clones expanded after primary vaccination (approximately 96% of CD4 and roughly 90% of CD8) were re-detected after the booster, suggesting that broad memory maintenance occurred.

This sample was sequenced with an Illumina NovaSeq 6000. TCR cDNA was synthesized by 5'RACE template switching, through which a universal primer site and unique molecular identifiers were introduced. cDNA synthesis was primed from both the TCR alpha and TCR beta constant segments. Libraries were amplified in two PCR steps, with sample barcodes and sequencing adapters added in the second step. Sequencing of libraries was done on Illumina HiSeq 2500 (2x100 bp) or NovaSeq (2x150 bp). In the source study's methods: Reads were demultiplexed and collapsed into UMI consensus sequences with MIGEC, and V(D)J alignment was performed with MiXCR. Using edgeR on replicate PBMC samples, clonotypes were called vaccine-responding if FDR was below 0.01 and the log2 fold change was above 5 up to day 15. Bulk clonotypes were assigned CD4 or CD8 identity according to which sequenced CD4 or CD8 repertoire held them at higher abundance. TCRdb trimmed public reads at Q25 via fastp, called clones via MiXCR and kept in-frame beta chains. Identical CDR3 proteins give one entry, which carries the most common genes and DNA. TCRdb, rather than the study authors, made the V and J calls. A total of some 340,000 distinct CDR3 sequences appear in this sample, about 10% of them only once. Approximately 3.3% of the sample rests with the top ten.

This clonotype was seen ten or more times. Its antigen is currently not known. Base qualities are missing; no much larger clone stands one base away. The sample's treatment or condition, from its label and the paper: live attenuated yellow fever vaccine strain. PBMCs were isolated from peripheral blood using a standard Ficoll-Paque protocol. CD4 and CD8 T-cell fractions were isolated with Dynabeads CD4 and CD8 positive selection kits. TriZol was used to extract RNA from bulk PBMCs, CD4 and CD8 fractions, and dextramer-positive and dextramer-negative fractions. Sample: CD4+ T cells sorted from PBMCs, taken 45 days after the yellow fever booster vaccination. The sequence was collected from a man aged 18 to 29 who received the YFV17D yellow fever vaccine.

The CDR3 loop reads CASSQAGGGKRYTF. The bases read TGTGCCAGCAGCCAAGCGGGCGGAGGGAAGCGCTACACCTTC. The rearrangement joined TRBV4-2 to TRBJ1-2; no D gene can be assigned with confidence. The germline V gene provides CDR1 LGHNA and CDR2 YNFKEQ. Trimming at the junction amounts to 1 base on V and 9 bases on J, and the germline ends lie 15 bases apart. The CDR3 holds 14 amino acids from the cysteine to the phenylalanine. Only CDR3 DNA remains: 42 bases, in frame from the first base.